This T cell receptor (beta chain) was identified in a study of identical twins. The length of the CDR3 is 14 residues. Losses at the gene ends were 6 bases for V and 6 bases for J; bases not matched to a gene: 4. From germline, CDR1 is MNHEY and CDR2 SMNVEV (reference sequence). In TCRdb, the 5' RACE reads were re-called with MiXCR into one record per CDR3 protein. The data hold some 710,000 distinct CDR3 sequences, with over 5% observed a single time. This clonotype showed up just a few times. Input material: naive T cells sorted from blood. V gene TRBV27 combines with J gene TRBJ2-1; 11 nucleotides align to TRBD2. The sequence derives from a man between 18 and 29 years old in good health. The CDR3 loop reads CASRFSGRGNEQFF. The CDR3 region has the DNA TGTGCCAGCAGATTTAGCGGGAGGGGCAATGAGCAGTTCTTC.